This TCR beta chain was sequenced during a study of blood T cell repertoires in COVID-19 (dated by TCRdb to 2020 to 2022). Turning to the overall study: The collaborator samples originated in the United States, Italy and Spain and spanned the acute and convalescent phases of COVID-19. The prospective study material was composed of cDNA or gDNA derived from T cells, B-cell-depleted T cells, or PBMCs. The dataset comprised deeply sampled blood TCRbeta repertoires from subjects exposed to, actively infected with, or recovered from COVID-19. A freely available public database, intended as a resource for researchers studying the immune response to SARS-CoV-2, is where the repertoires were released. Samples came from the ongoing ImmuneRACE study (first 160 participants) plus 1,254 subjects from 6 global collaborators. Sample metadata almost always included a de-identified subject ID, COVID-19 status, age in years and sex. Where available, HLA class I and class II types were obtained from metadata supplied by the sample provider rather than from assay-based typing. Study-wide findings and limitations: The amount of clinical and demographic metadata varied by source and participant and was provided uncurated.

The immunoSEQ Assay, a bias-controlled multiplex PCR, was used to amplify TCRbeta CDR3 regions from genomic DNA. Processing in the source paper ran as follows. The number of nucleated cells in each sample was estimated from the amplification of reference gene primers within the assay. Sequence reads were collapsed and filtered to measure the absolute abundance of every unique TCRbeta CDR3 rearrangement. Productive Simpson clonality was computed per sample as the square root of Simpson's diversity index over productive rearrangements. Drawn from immuneACCESS, this table holds only the in-frame rearrangements with V and J called that TCRdb kept. Clones are partly lost; checked studies trace under half to an unresolved V gene and leave the rest unexplained. V and J calls plus clone size are reproduced from that table; the DNA served to infer D and trimming. The sample table contains under 200,000 clones; only one count was recorded for about 80% of them. In total, the top ten clones hold 3% to 3.5% of the sample.

The CDR3 contains 14 residues, cysteine and phenylalanine counted. The sequence is cut down to CDR3 DNA, 42 bases in frame from base 1. V loses 5 bases at its end and J loses 7 bases; junction bases beyond the gene matches: 7. CDR1 is given as KGHDR and CDR2 as SFDVKD, both from the germline V gene. As regards this clone: The target of this receptor is not known. Base qualities are not provided; no much larger clone lies one nucleotide away.

Participants in the prospective study were enrolled through a virtual design, were aged about 18 to 90 years, and lived in 20 to 30 United States geographic areas. In the prospective study, cohorts were assigned on the basis of participant-reported clinical history obtained from a screening survey and a study questionnaire. ImmuneRACE Cohort 3 recovered participants were defined by two consecutive negative NP/OP PCR tests, healthcare professional clearance, or symptom resolution. Each participant in the prospective study had whole blood, serum and a nasopharyngeal or oropharyngeal swab collected by mobile phlebotomists. Additional blood draws and questionnaires over an approximately two-month period could optionally be provided by prospective study participants. Before DNA extraction, prospective study blood samples were shipped either frozen or at room temperature.

The rearrangement joined TRBV24-1 to TRBJ2-5, with 9 bases matching TRBD1. The source of this sequence is a woman in her fifties or sixties who had recovered from COVID-19. Sequencing used PBMCs or T cells enriched from blood (not recorded which). The DNA is as follows: TGTGCCACCAGTGCTACAGGGGGCGCGGGGACCCAGTACTTC. It translates as CATSATGGAGTQYF.